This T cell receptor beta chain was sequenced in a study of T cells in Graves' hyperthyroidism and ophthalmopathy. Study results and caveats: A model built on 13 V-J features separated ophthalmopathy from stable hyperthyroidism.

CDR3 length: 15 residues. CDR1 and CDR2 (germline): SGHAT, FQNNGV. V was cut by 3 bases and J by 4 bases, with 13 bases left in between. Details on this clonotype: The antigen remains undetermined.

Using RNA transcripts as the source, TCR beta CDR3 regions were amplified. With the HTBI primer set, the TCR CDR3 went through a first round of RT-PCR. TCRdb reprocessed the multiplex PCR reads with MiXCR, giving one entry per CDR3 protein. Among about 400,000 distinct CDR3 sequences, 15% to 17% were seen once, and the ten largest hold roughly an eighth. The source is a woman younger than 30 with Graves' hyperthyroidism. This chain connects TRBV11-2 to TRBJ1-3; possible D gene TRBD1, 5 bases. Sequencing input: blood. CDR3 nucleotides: TGTGCCAGCAGCTTTTCAGGGTTAACAGGAAACACCATATATTTT. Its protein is CASSFSGLTGNTIYF.